These 9 T cell receptor beta chains were all obtained from the same sample, sequenced in a study of blood T cell repertoires in COVID-19. Repertoires were generated with immunoSEQ multiplex PCR, while TCRdb's copy carries only in-frame clones and drops some. In the table there are 65,000 or so clones, just under 85% of which are singletons. The sequencing sample was made of peripheral blood. The receptors stem from a man aged 55-75 years with acute or convalescent COVID-19.

This clone was detected a few times. The chain recombines TRBV11-2 with TRBJ2-7; D unclear. CDR3 length equals 12 residues. Germline CDR1 and CDR2: SGHAT and FQNNGV. V dropped 0 bases and J dropped 3 bases, with 3 bases sitting between them. The DNA for the CDR3 is TGTGCCAGCAGCTTAGATCGCTACGAGCAGTACTTC. This encodes CASSLDRYEQYF. The complete variable domain, with remaining parts taken from reference TRBV11-2 and TRBJ2-7, reads EAGVAQSPRYKIIEKRQSVAFWCNPISGHATLYWYQQILGQGPKLLIQFQNNGVVDDSQLPKDRFSAERLKGVDSTLKIQPAKLEDSAVYLCASSLDRYEQYFGPGTRLTVT.

This chain joins TRBV12-5 and TRBJ2-3, with TRBD1 identical over 12 bases. CDR1 and CDR2 (germline): LGHNT, FRNRAP. The CDR3 runs 16 residues. After removal of 4 bases from V and 6 bases from J, the junction contained 8 bases not matched to a gene. The CDR3: CASGSLPGQGADTQYF. Here the CDR3 DNA reads TGTGCTAGTGGTTCCTTACCGGGACAGGGGGCGGATACGCAGTATTTT.

This chain links TRBV29-1 with TRBJ2-5; D is possibly TRBD2 (6 bases). V lost 2 bases and J 7 bases, leaving 17 bases between the germline ends. The CDR3 sequence is 14 residues long. CDR1 and CDR2 (germline): SQVTM, ANQGSEA. The CDR3 nucleotides are TGCAGCGTTGAATTAGGAGGGGACCCCTGGACCCAGTACTTC. It codes for CSVELGGDPWTQYF.

The V and J genes are TRBV7-9 and TRBJ2-7, with D possibly being TRBD2 (6 bases). The CDR3 consists of 14 residues. Trimming left V 6 bases short and J 6 bases short, with 18 bases between. Germline V gene data show CDR1 as SEHNR and CDR2 as FQNEAQ (reference sequence). The CDR3 spells CASSLGGARGEQYF. The CDR3 nucleotides read TGTGCCAGCAGTTTGGGGGGTGCCCGCGGCGAGCAGTACTTC.

The rearrangement joins TRBV4-2 to TRBJ1-1; TRBD1 matches at 7 bases. Germline V gives CDR1 LGHNA, CDR2 YNFKEQ. CDR3 length: 15 residues. V shed 1 base and J 3 bases; nucleotides not matched to a gene: 5. CDR3 coding DNA: TGTGCCAGCAGCCAAGTTGGCAGGGGGGACACTGAAGCTTTCTTT. Protein: CASSQVGRGDTEAFF.

The V gene is TRBV5-8, the J gene TRBJ1-2; TRBD1 matches 10 bases. This CDR3 has 17 residues. The junction had 11 bases not matched to a gene; V was cut back by 2 bases and J by 4 bases. Per the germline V gene, CDR1 is SGHTS and CDR2 is YDEGEE. CDR3 nucleotides: TGTGCCAGCAGCTTACCCGGGACAGGGGACCGGGGCTATGGCTACACCTTC. Translated, it gives CASSLPGTGDRGYGYTF.

The J gene is TRBJ1-1, the V gene TRBV11-2; D is unclear. The CDR3 is 13 amino acids. CDR1 is SGHAT, CDR2 FQNNGV, per germline. V gave up 5 bases and J gave up 5 bases, with 12 bases separating them. CDR3 nucleotides: TGTGCCAGCAGCCCCAGAACGGGGACTGAAGCTTTCTTT. Translated, it gives CASSPRTGTEAFF.

This chain uses TRBV5-6 with TRBJ2-7; perhaps TRBD1 as D (6 bases). Trimming took 0 bases from V and 4 from J, leaving 26 bases between them. The germline V gene has CDR1 SGHDT and CDR2 YYEEEE. This CDR3 is built from 19 residues. CDR3 nucleotide sequence: TGTGCCAGCAGCTTGGATCCAAACAGGGCCCCCCGCTACTTATACGAGCAGTACTTC. Protein sequence: CASSLDPNRAPRYLYEQYF.

This clone is a singleton in its sample. The chain links TRBV6-5 to TRBJ1-2; 11 bases are a match to TRBD1. The CDR3 totals 15 residues. Germline trimming cut 0 bases from V and 4 bases from J; bases unmatched to any gene: 1. The germline CDR1 and CDR2 sequences are MNHEY and SVGAGI. This CDR3 is CASSYSGTGGYGYTF. CDR3 nucleotides: TGTGCCAGCAGTTACTCCGGGACAGGGGGCTATGGCTACACCTTC.